This passage covers 10 T cell receptor beta chains from one sample sequenced in a study of T-cell memory formation after mild COVID-19. TCRdb analysed the 5' RACE reads with MiXCR anew, one entry per CDR3 protein. The sample comprises approximately 300,000 distinct CDR3 sequences, less than 20% of which are singletons, and around 23% rests with the top ten. The specimen sequenced was PBMCs or a T cell subset sorted from them (not recorded which). These TCRs come from a man between 18 and 29 years old who had mild COVID-19 (a few samples of this study predate the infection). Cell type and time point are not known.

This sequence joins TRBV5-1 and TRBJ2-5, with D possibly TRBD2 on 5 matching bases. Germline V lookup: CDR1 SGHRS, CDR2 YFSETQ. Trimming pared 3 bases from V and 5 bases from J, leaving 11 bases between. The CDR3 has 13 amino acids. This chain's CDR3 is CASSSDPGETQYF. The CDR3 coding sequence is TGCGCCAGCAGCTCGGACCCGGGGGAGACCCAGTACTTC.

This clonotype was seen a few times. The rearrangement joins TRBV5-1 to TRBJ1-1; 7 bases map to TRBD1. The CDR3 runs 15 residues. With V trimmed by 2 bases and J by 1 base, 5 bases remained unmatched. Germline V gene data show CDR1 as SGHRS and CDR2 as YFSETQ. DNA of the CDR3: TGCGCCAGCAGCTTAGAGGGACAGACGAACACTGAAGCTTTCTTT. Its protein product is CASSLEGQTNTEAFF.

In this sample, this clonotype turned up many times. V and J are TRBV5-1 and TRBJ2-1; 10 bases line up with TRBD2. With 4 bases clipped from V and 3 bases from J, the junction kept 7 bases outside the gene matches. Germline values: CDR1 SGHRS, CDR2 YFSETQ. The CDR3 is 16 residues long. CDR3: CASSLQTSGVYNEQFF. The CDR3 coding sequence is TGCGCCAGCAGCCTCCAAACTAGCGGGGTCTACAATGAGCAGTTCTTC.

The J gene is TRBJ1-2, the V gene TRBV5-1; tentative D call: TRBD1 (6 bases). V lost 4 bases to trimming and J lost 3 bases, with 13 bases between them. The CDR3 runs 14 residues. Germline V gene sequence: CDR1 SGHRS, CDR2 YFSETQ. The CDR3 is CASSNPTGHYGYTF. The CDR3 bases are TGCGCCAGCAGCAACCCGACAGGTCACTATGGCTACACCTTC.

The chain couples TRBV7-9 to TRBJ2-1; D possibly corresponds to TRBD1 (6 bases). V was cut by 4 bases and J by 10 bases, with 14 bases left in between. Per the germline V gene, CDR1 is SEHNR and CDR2 is FQNEAQ (reference sequence). CDR3 length equals 13 residues. Written as DNA, the CDR3 is TGTGCCAGCAGCTCAGGGGCCCAGGGAGAGCAGTTCTTC. Amino acid sequence: CASSSGAQGEQFF. The full variable domain, with the rest looked up from reference TRBV7-9 and TRBJ2-1, is DTGVSQNPRHKITKRGQNVTFRCDPISEHNRLYWYRQTLGQGPEFLTYFQNEAQLEKSRLLSDRFSAERPKGSFSTLEIQRTEQGDSAMYLCASSSGAQGEQFFGPGTRLTVL.

The chain has TRBV11-2 and TRBJ2-1, with TRBD1 identical over 7 bases. V shed 1 base, J shed 9 bases, and the junction held 9 bases outside the gene matches. Germline CDR1 is SGHAT and CDR2 is FQNNGV. This CDR3 comprises 15 residues. CDR3 in amino acids: CASSLGSRGQGEQFF. The DNA for the CDR3 is TGTGCCAGCAGCTTAGGTTCAAGGGGGCAGGGTGAGCAGTTCTTC.

This clonotype was counted a few times. The chain has TRBV5-1 and TRBJ1-3, with TRBD1 identical over 8 bases. The CDR3 contains 16 residues. The germline CDR1 and CDR2 sequences are SGHRS and YFSETQ. V shed 4 bases, J shed 0 bases, and the junction held 6 bases outside the gene matches. CDR3 in DNA: TGCGCCAGCAGCACGGGACAGGCGGACTCTGGAAACACCATATATTTT. Translating it yields CASSTGQADSGNTIYF.

This clonotype was seen many times. The rearrangement links TRBV29-1 to TRBJ2-3; weak D call: TRBD1 (5 bases). This CDR3 is built from 11 residues. The germline CDR1 and CDR2 sequences are SQVTM and ANQGSEA. The CDR3 here is CSIRATDTQYF. The CDR3 nucleotides read TGCAGTATCAGGGCTACAGATACGCAGTATTTT.

This clonotype was detected a few times. The J gene is TRBJ2-1, the V gene TRBV3-1; D unresolved. The CDR3 has 15 amino acids. Trimming pared 1 base from V and 4 bases from J, leaving 11 bases between. CDR1 and CDR2 (germline): LGHDT, YNNKEL (reference sequence). CDR3: CASSQGALGYNEQFF. The CDR3 nucleotides read TGTGCCAGCAGCCAAGGAGCTCTGGGGTACAATGAGCAGTTCTTC.

This sequence joins TRBV4-3 and TRBJ2-1, with D uncertain. The germline V and J ends were trimmed by 0 bases and 9 bases, with 6 bases remaining between them. Germline CDR1 reads LGHNA; CDR2 reads YSLEER. This CDR3 comprises 12 residues. The CDR3 region is CASSQDPPEQFF. The CDR3 region has the DNA TGCGCCAGCAGCCAAGATCCCCCTGAGCAGTTCTTC.